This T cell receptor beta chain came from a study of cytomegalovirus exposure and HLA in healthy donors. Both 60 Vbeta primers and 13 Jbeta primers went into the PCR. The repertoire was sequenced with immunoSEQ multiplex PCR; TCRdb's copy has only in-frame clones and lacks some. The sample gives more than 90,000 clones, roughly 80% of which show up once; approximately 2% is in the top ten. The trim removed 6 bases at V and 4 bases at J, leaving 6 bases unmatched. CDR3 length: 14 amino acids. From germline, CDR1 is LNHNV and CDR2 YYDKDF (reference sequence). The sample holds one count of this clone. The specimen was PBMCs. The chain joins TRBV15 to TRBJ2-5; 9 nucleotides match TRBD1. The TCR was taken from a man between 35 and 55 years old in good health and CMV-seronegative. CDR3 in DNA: TGTGCCACCAGGGGGGACAGGGAGAGAGAGACCCAGTACTTC. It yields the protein CATRGDRERETQYF.